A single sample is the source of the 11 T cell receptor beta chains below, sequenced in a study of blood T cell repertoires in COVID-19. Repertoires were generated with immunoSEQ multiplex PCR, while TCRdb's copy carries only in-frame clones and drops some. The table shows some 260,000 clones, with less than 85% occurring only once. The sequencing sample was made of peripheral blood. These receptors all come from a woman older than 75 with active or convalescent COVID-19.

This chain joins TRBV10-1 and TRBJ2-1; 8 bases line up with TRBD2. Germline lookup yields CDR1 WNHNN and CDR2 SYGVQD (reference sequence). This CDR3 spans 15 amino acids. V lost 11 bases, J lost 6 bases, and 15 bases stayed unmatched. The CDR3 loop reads CAADLAGSGGNEQFF. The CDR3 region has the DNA TGCGCCGCTGACTTAGCGGGAAGTGGTGGCAATGAGCAGTTCTTC.

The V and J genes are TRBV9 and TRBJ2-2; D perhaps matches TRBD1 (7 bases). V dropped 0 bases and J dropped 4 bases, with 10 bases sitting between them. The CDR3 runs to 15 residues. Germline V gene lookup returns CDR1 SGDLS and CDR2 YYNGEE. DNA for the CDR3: TGTGCCAGCAGCGTAGCTCAGGGGGGCACCGGGGAGCTGTTTTTT. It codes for CASSVAQGGTGELFF.

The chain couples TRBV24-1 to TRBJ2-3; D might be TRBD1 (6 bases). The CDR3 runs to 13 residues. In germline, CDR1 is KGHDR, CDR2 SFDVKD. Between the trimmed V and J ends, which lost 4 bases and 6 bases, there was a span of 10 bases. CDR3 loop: CATSEGGKDTQYF. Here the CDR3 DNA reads TGTGCCACCAGTGAAGGGGGTAAGGATACGCAGTATTTT.

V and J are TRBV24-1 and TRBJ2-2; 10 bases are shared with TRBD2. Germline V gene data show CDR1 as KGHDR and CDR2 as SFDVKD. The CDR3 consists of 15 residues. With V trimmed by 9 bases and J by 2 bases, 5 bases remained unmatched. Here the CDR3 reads CATGGTSVNTGELFF. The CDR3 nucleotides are TGTGCCACCGGCGGGACTAGCGTTAACACCGGGGAGCTGTTTTTT.

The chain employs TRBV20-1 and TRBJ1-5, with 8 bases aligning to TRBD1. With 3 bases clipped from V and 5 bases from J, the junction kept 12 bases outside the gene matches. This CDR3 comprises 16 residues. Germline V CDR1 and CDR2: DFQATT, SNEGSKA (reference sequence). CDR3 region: CSASWTPGQGDQPQHF. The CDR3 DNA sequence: TGCAGTGCTAGTTGGACCCCCGGACAGGGCGATCAGCCCCAGCATTTT.

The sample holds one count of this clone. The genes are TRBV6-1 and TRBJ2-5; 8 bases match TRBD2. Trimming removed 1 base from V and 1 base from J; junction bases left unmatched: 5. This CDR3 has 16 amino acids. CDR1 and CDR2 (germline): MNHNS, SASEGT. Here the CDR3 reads CASSEGLAGPQETQYF. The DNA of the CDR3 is TGTGCCAGCAGTGAAGGATTAGCGGGACCCCAAGAGACCCAGTACTTC.

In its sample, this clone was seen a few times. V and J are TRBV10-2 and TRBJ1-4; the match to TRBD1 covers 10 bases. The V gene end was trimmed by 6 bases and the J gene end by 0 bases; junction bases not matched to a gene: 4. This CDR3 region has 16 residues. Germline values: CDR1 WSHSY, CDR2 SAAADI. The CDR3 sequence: CASRKDRGATNEKLFF. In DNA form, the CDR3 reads TGCGCCAGCAGGAAGGACAGGGGGGCAACTAATGAAAAACTGTTTTTT.

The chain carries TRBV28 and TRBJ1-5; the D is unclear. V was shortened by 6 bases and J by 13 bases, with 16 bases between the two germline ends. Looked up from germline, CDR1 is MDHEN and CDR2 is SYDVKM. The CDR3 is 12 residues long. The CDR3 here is CASRAPPSLQHF. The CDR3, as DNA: TGTGCCAGCAGAGCGCCTCCATCCCTTCAGCATTTT.

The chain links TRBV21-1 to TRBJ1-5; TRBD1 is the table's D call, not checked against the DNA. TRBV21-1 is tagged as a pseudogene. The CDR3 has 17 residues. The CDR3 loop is CANCWGLGGYSNQPQHF. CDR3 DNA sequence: TGTGCCAACTGCTGGGGCCTAGGGGGATATAGCAATCAGCCCCAGCATTTT.

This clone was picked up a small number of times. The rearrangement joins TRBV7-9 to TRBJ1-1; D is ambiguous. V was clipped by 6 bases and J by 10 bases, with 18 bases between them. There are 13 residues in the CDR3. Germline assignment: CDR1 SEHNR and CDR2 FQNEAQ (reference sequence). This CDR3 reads CASSPNQVQAAFF. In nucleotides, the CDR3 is TGTGCCAGCAGTCCCAACCAGGTTCAGGCAGCTTTCTTT.

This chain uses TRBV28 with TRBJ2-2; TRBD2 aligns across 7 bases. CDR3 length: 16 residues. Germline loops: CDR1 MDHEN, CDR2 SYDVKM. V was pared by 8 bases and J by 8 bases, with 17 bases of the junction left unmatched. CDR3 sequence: CASAWGSSGARGELFF. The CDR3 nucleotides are TGTGCCAGCGCGTGGGGTTCAAGCGGGGCCAGGGGGGAGCTGTTTTTT. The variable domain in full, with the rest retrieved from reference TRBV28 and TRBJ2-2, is DVKVTQSSRYLVKRTGEKVFLECVQDMDHENMFWYRQDPGLGLRLIYFSYDVKMKEKGDIPEGYSVSREKKERFSLILESASTNQTSMYLCASAWGSSGARGELFFGEGSRLTVL.